A selection of T cell receptor beta chains follows, all from one sample in a study of molecular identifiers for immune sequencing clone quantification. TCRdb re-called the PCR reads with MiXCR, one entry per CDR3 protein. This table holds a few hundred thousand distinct CDR3 sequences, over 20% found once. Source material: naive CD8+ T cells from blood, with Jurkat cell RNA spiked in. All receptors derive from a human donor in good health. Some libraries in this study had Jurkat cell RNA spiked in. Each CDR3 is given with its conserved first and last residue. Each record gives: J gene, V gene, CDR3 protein.

TRBJ2-7	TRBV6-2/TRBV6-3	CASRQVGDGTYEQYF
TRBJ2-3	TRBV9	CASSAGTSGSTDTQYF
TRBJ2-7	TRBV20-1	CSADRTSGGKRFSYEQYF
TRBJ1-1	TRBV6-5	CASSDRGNTEAFF
TRBJ2-7	TRBV20-1	CSARPSGVPVLEQYF
TRBJ1-3	TRBV29-1	CSVGDRVYGNTIYF
TRBJ2-6	TRBV5-8	CARTLLGQGSSGANVLTF
TRBJ2-7	TRBV29-1	CSAGKSSYEQYF
TRBJ2-7	TRBV4-3	CASSQDIYLGSEQYF
TRBJ1-5	TRBV12-3/TRBV12-4	CASSLGGESDQPQHF
TRBJ2-1	TRBV27	CASIGTSERGGPEQFF
TRBJ2-1	TRBV10-3	CAISEPTSGGSDNEQFF
TRBJ2-7	TRBV20-1	CSARDRDTSSYEQYF
TRBJ2-3	TRBV3-1	CASSHGLAGVRGTDTQYF
TRBJ2-7	TRBV27	CASGHGAPSSGEQYF
TRBJ2-7	TRBV19	CASSITAGNEQYF
TRBJ2-1	TRBV29-1	CSASTDFNEQFF
TRBJ1-1	TRBV5-4	CASSLGRTENTEAFF
TRBJ1-2	TRBV4-1	CASSQDLKDLGVSVKGYTF